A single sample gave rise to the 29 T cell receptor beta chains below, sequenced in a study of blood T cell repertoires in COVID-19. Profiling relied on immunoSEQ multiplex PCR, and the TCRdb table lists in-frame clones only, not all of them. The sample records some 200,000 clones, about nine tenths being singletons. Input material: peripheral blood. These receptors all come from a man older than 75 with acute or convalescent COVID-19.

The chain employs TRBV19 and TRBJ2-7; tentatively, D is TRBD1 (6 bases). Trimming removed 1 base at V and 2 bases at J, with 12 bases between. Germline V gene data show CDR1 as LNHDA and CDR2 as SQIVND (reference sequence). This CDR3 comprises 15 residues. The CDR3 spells CASSIVGHGPYEQYF. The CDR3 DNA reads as TGTGCCAGTAGTATAGTGGGACACGGACCCTACGAGCAGTACTTC. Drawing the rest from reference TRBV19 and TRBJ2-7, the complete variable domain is DGGITQSPKYLFRKEGQNVTLSCEQNLNHDAMYWYRQDPGQGLRLIYYSQIVNDFQKGDIAEGYSVSREKKESFPLTVTSAQKNPTAFYLCASSIVGHGPYEQYFGPGTRLTVT.

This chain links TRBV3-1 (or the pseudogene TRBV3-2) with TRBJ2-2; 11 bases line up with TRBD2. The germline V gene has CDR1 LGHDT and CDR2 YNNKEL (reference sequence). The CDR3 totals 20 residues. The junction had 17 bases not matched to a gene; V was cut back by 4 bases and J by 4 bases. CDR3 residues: CASSPPFRSGRGGGTGELFF. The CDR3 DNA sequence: TGTGCCAGCAGCCCCCCCTTCCGTAGCGGGAGGGGGGGTGGCACCGGGGAGCTGTTTTTT.

The CDR3, as DNA: TGTGCCAGCAGCTTACTAGCCATCAATACGCAGTATTTT. It codes for CASSLLAINTQYF. The chain uses TRBV7-8 and TRBJ2-3; possible D gene TRBD2, 5 bases. The germline V gene encodes CDR1 SGHVS and CDR2 FQNEAQ. V dropped 2 bases and J dropped 7 bases, with 10 bases sitting between them. The CDR3 length is 13 residues.

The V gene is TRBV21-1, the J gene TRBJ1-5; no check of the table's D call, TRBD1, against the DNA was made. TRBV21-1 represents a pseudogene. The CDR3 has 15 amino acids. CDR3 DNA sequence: TGTGCCAGCAGCAAAGGGGGACAGGGGAATCAGCCCCAGCATTTT. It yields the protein CASSKGGQGNQPQHF.

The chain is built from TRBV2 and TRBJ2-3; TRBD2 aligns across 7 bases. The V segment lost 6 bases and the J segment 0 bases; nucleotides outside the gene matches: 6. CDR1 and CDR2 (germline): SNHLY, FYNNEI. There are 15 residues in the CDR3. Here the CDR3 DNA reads TGTGCCAGCAGATACCAGCGGGGAAGCACAGATACGCAGTATTTT. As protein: CASRYQRGSTDTQYF.

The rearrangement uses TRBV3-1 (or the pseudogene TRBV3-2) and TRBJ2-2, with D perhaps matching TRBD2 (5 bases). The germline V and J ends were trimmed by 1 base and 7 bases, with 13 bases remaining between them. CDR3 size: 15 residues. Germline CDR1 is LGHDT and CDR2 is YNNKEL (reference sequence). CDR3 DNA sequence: TGTGCCAGCAGCCAAGTTAATAGGAGGAGCGGGGAGCTGTTTTTT. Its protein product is CASSQVNRRSGELFF.

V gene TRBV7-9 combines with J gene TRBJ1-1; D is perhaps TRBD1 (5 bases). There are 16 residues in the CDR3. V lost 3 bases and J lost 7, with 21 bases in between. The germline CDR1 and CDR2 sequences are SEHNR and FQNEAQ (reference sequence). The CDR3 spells CASSFSSSGAPNEAFF. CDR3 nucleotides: TGTGCCAGCAGCTTTAGTTCCAGCGGGGCACCTAATGAAGCTTTCTTT.

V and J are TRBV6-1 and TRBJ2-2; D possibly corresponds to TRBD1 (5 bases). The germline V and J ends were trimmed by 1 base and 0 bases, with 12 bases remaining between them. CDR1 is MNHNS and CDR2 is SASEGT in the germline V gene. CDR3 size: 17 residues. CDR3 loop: CASSEGAGYTNTGELFF. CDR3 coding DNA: TGTGCCAGCAGTGAAGGGGCAGGGTATACGAACACCGGGGAGCTGTTTTTT.

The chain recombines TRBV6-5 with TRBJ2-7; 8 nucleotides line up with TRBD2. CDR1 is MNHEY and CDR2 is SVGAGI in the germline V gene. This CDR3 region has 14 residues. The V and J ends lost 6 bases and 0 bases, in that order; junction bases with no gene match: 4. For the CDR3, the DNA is TGTGCCAGCAGAACTAGCGGCACCTCCTACGAGCAGTACTTC. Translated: CASRTSGTSYEQYF.

CDR3 residues: CATRQATYGYTF. The CDR3 DNA reads TGTGCCACCCGACAGGCGACCTATGGCTACACCTTC. The J gene is TRBJ1-2, the V gene TRBV28; maybe TRBD1 (6 bases). The length of the CDR3 is 12 residues. Trimming took 10 bases from V and 4 from J, leaving 13 bases between them. The germline V gene has CDR1 MDHEN and CDR2 SYDVKM.

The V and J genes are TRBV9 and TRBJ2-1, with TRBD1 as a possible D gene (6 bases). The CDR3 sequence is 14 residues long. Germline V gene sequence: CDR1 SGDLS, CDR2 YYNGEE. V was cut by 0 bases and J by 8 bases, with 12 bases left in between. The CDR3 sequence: CASSVEGVGYEQFF. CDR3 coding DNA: TGTGCCAGCAGCGTAGAGGGGGTGGGGTATGAGCAGTTCTTC.

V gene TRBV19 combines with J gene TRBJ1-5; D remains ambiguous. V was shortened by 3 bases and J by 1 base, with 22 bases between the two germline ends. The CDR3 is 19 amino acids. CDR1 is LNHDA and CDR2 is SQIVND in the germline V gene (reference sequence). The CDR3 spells CASSIDYLGRVGSNQPQHF. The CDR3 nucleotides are TGTGCCAGTAGTATCGATTACTTGGGGAGGGTTGGGAGCAATCAGCCCCAGCATTTT.

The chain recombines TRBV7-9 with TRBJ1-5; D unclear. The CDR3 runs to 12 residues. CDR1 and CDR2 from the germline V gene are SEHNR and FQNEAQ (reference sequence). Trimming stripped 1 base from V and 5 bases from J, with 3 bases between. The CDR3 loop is CASSLDYQPQHF. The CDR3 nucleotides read TGTGCCAGCAGCTTAGACTATCAGCCCCAGCATTTT.

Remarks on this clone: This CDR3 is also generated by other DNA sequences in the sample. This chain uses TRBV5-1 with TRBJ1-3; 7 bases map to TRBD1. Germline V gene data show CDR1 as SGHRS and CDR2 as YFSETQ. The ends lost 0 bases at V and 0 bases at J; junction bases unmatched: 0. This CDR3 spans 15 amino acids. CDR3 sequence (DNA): TGCGCCAGCAGCTTGGCAGGGGGCTCTGGAAACACCATATATTTT. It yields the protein CASSLAGGSGNTIYF.

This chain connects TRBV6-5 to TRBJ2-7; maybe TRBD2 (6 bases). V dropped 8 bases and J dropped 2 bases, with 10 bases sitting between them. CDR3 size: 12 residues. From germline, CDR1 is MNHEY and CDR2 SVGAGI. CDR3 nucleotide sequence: TGTGCCAGCTCCCCGGGGGCCTACGAGCAGTACTTC. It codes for CASSPGAYEQYF.

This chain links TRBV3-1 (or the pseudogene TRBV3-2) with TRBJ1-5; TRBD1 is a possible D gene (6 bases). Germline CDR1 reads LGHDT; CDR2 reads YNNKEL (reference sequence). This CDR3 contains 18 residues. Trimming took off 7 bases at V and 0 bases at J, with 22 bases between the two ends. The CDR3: CASTPYGHRVDSNQPQHF. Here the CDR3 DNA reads TGTGCCAGCACCCCCTATGGACACAGGGTAGATAGCAATCAGCCCCAGCATTTT.

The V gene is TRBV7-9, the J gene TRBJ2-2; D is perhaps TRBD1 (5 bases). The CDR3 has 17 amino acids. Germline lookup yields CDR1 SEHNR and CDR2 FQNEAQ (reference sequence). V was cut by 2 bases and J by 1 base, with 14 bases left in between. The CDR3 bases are TGTGCCAGCAGCTTATCCCATATTACAGGGAACACCGGGGAGCTGTTTTTT. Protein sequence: CASSLSHITGNTGELFF.

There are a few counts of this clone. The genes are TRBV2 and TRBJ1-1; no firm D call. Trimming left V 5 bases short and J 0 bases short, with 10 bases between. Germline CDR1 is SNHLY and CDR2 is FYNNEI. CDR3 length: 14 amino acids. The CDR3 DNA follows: TGTGCCAGCAGTTCCGGGAGAGTGAACACTGAAGCTTTCTTT. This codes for CASSSGRVNTEAFF.

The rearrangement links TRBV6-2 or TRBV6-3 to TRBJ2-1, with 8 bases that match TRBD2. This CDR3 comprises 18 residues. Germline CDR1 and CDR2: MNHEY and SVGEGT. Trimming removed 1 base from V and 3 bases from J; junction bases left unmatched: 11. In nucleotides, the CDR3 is TGTGCCAGCAGTTACTTGCTGGGGGGGCGGGAGGTCTACAATGAGCAGTTCTTC. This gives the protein CASSYLLGGREVYNEQFF.

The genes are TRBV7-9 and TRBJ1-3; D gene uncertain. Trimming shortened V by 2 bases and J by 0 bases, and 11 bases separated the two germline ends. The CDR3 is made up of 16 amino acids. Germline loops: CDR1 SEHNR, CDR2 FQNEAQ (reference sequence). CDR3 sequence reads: CASSLFRSSSGNTIYF. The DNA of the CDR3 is TGTGCCAGCAGCTTATTCCGGTCTTCCTCTGGAAACACCATATATTTT.

CDR3: CASSSPGSYNEQFF. CDR3 in DNA: TGTGCCAGCAGCTCCCCGGGCTCCTACAATGAGCAGTTCTTC. This chain uses TRBV5-8 with TRBJ2-1, with no clear D. V dropped 3 bases and J dropped 0 bases, with 7 bases sitting between them. The germline V gene encodes CDR1 SGHTS and CDR2 YDEGEE. This CDR3 has 14 amino acids.

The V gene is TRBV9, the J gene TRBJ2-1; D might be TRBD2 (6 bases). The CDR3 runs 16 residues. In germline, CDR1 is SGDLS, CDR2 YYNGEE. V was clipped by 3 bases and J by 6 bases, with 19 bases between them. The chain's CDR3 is CASSGTLSGATNEQFF. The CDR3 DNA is TGTGCCAGCAGCGGAACCCTTAGCGGAGCGACCAATGAGCAGTTCTTC.

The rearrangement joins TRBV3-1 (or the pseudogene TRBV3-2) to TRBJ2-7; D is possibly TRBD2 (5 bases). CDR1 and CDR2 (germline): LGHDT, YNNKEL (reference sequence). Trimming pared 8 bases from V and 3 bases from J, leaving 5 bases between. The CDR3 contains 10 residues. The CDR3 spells CASDYYEQYV. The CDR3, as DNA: TGTGCCAGCGACTACTACGAGCAGTACGTC.

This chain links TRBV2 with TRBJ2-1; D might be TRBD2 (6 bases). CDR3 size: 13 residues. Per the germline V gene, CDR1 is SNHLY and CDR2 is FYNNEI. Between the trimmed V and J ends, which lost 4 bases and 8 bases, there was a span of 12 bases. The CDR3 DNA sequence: TGTGCCAGCAGTGGACTAGGCGGAGATGAGCAGTTCTTC. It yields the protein CASSGLGGDEQFF.

CDR3 region: CASRTSGTGDTQYF. The CDR3 DNA sequence: TGTGCCAGCAGGACTAGCGGGACAGGCGATACGCAGTATTTT. This rearrangement joins TRBV11-3 to TRBJ2-3; 11 bases match TRBD2. Trimming took 6 bases from V and 6 from J; bases not matched to a gene: 5. The CDR3 contains 14 residues. The germline V gene has CDR1 SGHNT and CDR2 YENEEA.

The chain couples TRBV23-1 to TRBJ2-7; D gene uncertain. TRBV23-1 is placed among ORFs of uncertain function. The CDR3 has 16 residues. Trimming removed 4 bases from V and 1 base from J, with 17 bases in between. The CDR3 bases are TGCGCCAGCAGTCCTTCTGGGCCCCCAGATTCCTACGAGCAGTACGTC. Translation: CASSPSGPPDSYEQYV.

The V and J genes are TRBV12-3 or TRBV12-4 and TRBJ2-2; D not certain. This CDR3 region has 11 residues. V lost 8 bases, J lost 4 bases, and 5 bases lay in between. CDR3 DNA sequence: TGTGCCAGCCACATCACCGGGGAGCTGTTTTTT. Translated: CASHITGELFF.

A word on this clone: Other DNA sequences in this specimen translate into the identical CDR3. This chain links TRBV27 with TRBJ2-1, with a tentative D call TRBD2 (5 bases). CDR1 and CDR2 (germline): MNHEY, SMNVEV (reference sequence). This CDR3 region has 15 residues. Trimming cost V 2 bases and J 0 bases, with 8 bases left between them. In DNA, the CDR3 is TGTGCCAGCAGTTTAGCGGGTTCCTCCTACAATGAGCAGTTCTTC. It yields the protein CASSLAGSSYNEQFF.

DNA of the CDR3: TGTGCCAGCTCCCTACGAGTATGGAATCAGCCCCAGCATTTT. It codes for CASSLRVWNQPQHF. The rearrangement links TRBV3-1 (or the pseudogene TRBV3-2) to TRBJ1-5; no clear D gene. Trimming removed 8 bases from V and 4 bases from J, with 15 bases in between. This CDR3 contains 14 residues. Germline values: CDR1 LGHDT, CDR2 YNNKEL (reference sequence).